Included here is one TCR beta chain sequence, with context. As yet, its antigen is unknown. This sample is part of a study of graft-versus-host responses after intestinal transplantation. Study in general: Transplants given to recipients were multivisceral, liver-intestinal, or isolated intestinal. Each recipient received anti-thymocyte globulin induction, then tacrolimus and steroids for 2 to 4 years. Study results and caveats: Some GvH clones appeared in ileal mucosa or blood before recipient bone marrow. Within the allografts of patients who had graft-donor T cell macrochimerism, graft-versus-host to host-versus-graft clonal ratios were high.

Germline values: CDR1 SGHVS, CDR2 FQNEAQ. The CDR3 has 16 amino acids. Trimming cost V 2 bases and J 2 bases, with 16 bases left between them. Sequenced by immunoSEQ multiplex PCR; TCRdb stores in-frame clones only, minus some. Of around 33,000 clones listed, more than 90% are singletons. The sequenced sample was PBMCs, obtained 16 days after intestinal transplant. The genes are TRBV7-8 and TRBJ2-7; D could derive from TRBD1 or TRBD2 (7 bases each). This sequence originates from a human patient who received an intestinal transplant, so some T cells may come from the graft donor. CDR3: CASSLREGANAYEQYF. The CDR3 nucleotides read TGTGCCAGCAGCTTAAGGGAGGGGGCGAACGCCTACGAGCAGTACTTC.